This T cell receptor beta chain is from a study of blood T cells in healthy people across ages. Donors were healthy Caucasian individuals from Russia aged about 6 to 100. A second PCR of 7 to 11 cycles used a sample-barcoded 5' primer and a J-beta primer mix. Each cDNA molecule received a tag from a template-switch adaptor that had 12 random nucleotides. One entry per CDR3 protein, called by TCRdb with MiXCR from the 5' RACE reads. The sample shows approximately 1.5 million distinct CDR3 sequences, roughly 43% of them seen only once. In the case of this clonotype: No antigen is known for it.

The V and J ends lost 5 bases and 7 bases, in that order; junction bases with no gene match: 11. This CDR3 has 15 residues. Germline lookup yields CDR1 ENHRY and CDR2 SYGVKD. Study results and limitations: Researchers said unsorted PBMCs prevented a conclusive naive versus antigen-experienced comparison.

The chain couples TRBV10-3 to TRBJ2-1, with TRBD2 identical over 7 bases. Input material: blood. This sequence was found in a young woman in good health. The CDR3 here is CAISLLAAGGNEQFF. In nucleotides, the CDR3 is TGTGCCATCAGTTTGCTAGCGGCCGGCGGGAATGAGCAGTTCTTC.